Listed below are T cell receptor beta chains from one sample, sequenced in a study of blood T cell repertoires in COVID-19. Assay: immunoSEQ multiplex PCR; the TCRdb copy retains only in-frame clones and omits some. The sample records approximately 400,000 clones, 81% being singletons. Input material: peripheral blood. All receptors derive from a human donor with acute or convalescent COVID-19. The donor label of this sample is uncertain. CDR3s include the opening cysteine and the closing phenylalanine or tryptophan. D genes are given only for firm matches. Clone sizes are given selectively: once, few, many, or a class where the clone is expanded.

J	V	D	size	DNA	CDR3
TRBJ1-2	TRBV3-1/TRBV3-2	-	-	TGTGCCAGCAGCCAACGGGTGAACTATGGCTACACCTTC	CASSQRVNYGYTF
TRBJ2-2	TRBV6-5	-	-	TGTGCCAGCAGTTACAGGGGTCACGGGGAGCTGTTTTTT	CASSYRGHGELFF
TRBJ1-6	TRBV7-9	-	-	TGTGCCAGCAGCTTAGAACCCCGGGATTCACCCCTCCACTTT	CASSLEPRDSPLHF
TRBJ1-5	TRBV4-1	-	-	TGCGCCAGCAGCCAAGATAGTAGGGGTACGGGGGCCCAGCATTTT	CASSQDSRGTGAQHF
TRBJ1-1	TRBV29-1	-	-	TGCAGCGTTGACAGACCCACAGGGTGGATAATGAACACTGAAGCTTTCTTT	CSVDRPTGWIMNTEAFF
TRBJ2-1	TRBV3-1/TRBV3-2	TRBD2	-	TGTGCCAGCAGCCCGGGACTAGCAATTAGTGAGCAGTTCTTC	CASSPGLAISEQFF
TRBJ2-4	TRBV6-2/TRBV6-3	TRBD2	-	TGTGCCAGCAGCCCTACCTTAGCGGGGGGGCCATCGGCCAAAAACATTCAGTACTTC	CASSPTLAGGPSAKNIQYF
TRBJ1-5	TRBV7-2	TRBD1	few	TGTGCCAGCAGCCACAGGGGAGGGACAGGCGCCAATCAGCCCCAGCATTTT	CASSHRGGTGANQPQHF
TRBJ1-2	TRBV6-5	TRBD1	-	TGTGCCAGCAGTCCAGCGCGACAGGGCTCCATATTC	CASSPARQGSIF
TRBJ2-5	TRBV10-2	TRBD2	-	TGCGCCAGCGCTAGGGGACTAGCGGGAGTAGGGCTGGAGACCCAGTACTTC	CASARGLAGVGLETQYF
TRBJ2-2	TRBV7-9	TRBD2	-	TGTGCCAGCAGCTCGACTAGCGGGAGGGCGGGCACCGGGGAGCTGTTTTTT	CASSSTSGRAGTGELFF
TRBJ1-6	TRBV18	TRBD1	few	TGTGCCAGCTCGCGGGACAGGGGGCTGAATTCACCCCTCCACTTT	CASSRDRGLNSPLHF
TRBJ1-1	TRBV5-1	TRBD1	-	TGCGCCAGCAGCTTGGAAGGGGGCCTGGTGAACACTGAAGCTTTCTTT	CASSLEGGLVNTEAFF
TRBJ1-1	TRBV30	-	once	TGTGCCTGGAGTCCCGGACAGATGAACACTGAAGCTTTCTTT	CAWSPGQMNTEAFF
TRBJ1-1	TRBV20-1	-	-	TGCAGTGCTACTAGGGGATCTGAAGCTTTCTTT	CSATRGSEAFF
TRBJ1-2	TRBV18	-	-	TGTGCCAGCTCACCAATGGAGTCGGGTCTGCTCTACACCTTC	CASSPMESGLLYTF
TRBJ2-1	TRBV6-6	-	few	TGTGCCAGCAGTTACTTCAGGGTCAATGAGCAGTTCTTC	CASSYFRVNEQFF
TRBJ2-2	TRBV18	TRBD2	-	TGTGCCAGCTCCGCCAGACTAGCGGGAGGGACGAACACCGGGGAGCTGTTTTTT	CASSARLAGGTNTGELFF
TRBJ2-7	TRBV12-3/TRBV12-4	TRBD1	-	TGTGCCAGCAGTACAGGGGGCCCGGGGGAGCAGTACTTC	CASSTGGPGEQYF
TRBJ1-6	TRBV12-3/TRBV12-4	-	-	TGTGCCAGCAGTTACCGGGACACGCTCCACTTT	CASSYRDTLHF
TRBJ2-6	TRBV2	-	-	TGTGCCAGCAGTCCGGATGCGGGTGGGGCCAACGTCCTGACTTTC	CASSPDAGGANVLTF
TRBJ2-1	TRBV15	TRBD2	-	TGTGCCACCAGACAAGCGGGAGGGCCTCTCAATGAGCAGTTCTTC	CATRQAGGPLNEQFF
TRBJ2-1	TRBV18	TRBD2	-	TGTGCCAGCTCACCAATGGGTAGCGGGATGTCTTCCAATGAGCAGTTCTTC	CASSPMGSGMSSNEQFF
TRBJ2-7	TRBV12-3/TRBV12-4	-	-	TGTGCCAGCAGCGACAGTACCTACGAGCAGTACTTC	CASSDSTYEQYF
TRBJ2-4	TRBV7-8	TRBD2	-	TGTGCCAGCAGCTTAAGGAGCGGGGTCGGAAACATTCAGTACTTC	CASSLRSGVGNIQYF
TRBJ1-1	TRBV10-3	-	many	TGTGCCATCAGTGATCTGTCTGAAGCTTTCTTT	CAISDLSEAFF
TRBJ2-6	TRBV30	-	-	TGTGCCTGGAGCGCCCGCTGGCCTCGTGGGGCCAACGTCCTGACTTTC	CAWSARWPRGANVLTF
TRBJ2-5	TRBV2	TRBD1	-	TGTGCCAGCAGCACCGACAGGGCGGCCGAGACCCAGTACTTC	CASSTDRAAETQYF
TRBJ2-3	TRBV2	-	-	TGTGCCAGCAGTGTAGGGAGTAACCCGGCAGATACGCAGTATTTT	CASSVGSNPADTQYF
TRBJ2-3	TRBV4-1	TRBD2	-	TGCGCCAGCAGCCCACATCAGCGGGGGGGCCAGGATACGCAGTATTTT	CASSPHQRGGQDTQYF
TRBJ2-1	TRBV30	TRBD2	once	TGTGCCTGGAGTAAAGCGGGAGTCTACAATGAGCAGTTCTTC	CAWSKAGVYNEQFF
TRBJ1-1	TRBV18	-	-	TGTGCCAGCTCACTCCAGGGGACCACTGAAGCTTTCTTT	CASSLQGTTEAFF
TRBJ1-4	TRBV4-2	-	-	TGTGCCAGCAGCCAAGTATTCGGGACTAATGAAAAACTGTTTTTT	CASSQVFGTNEKLFF
TRBJ1-6	TRBV5-4	TRBD1	-	TGTGCCAGCAGCTTGGGGGACAGAATTAATTCACCCCTCCACTTT	CASSLGDRINSPLHF
TRBJ2-5	TRBV3-1/TRBV3-2	TRBD2	-	TGTGCCAGCAGCCCCCGGGGGGGTAGCCAAGAGACCCAGTACTTC	CASSPRGGSQETQYF
TRBJ2-7	TRBV9	-	-	TGTGCCAGCAGCGTAGGGGCACCGTCCTCCACCTACGAGCAGTACTTC	CASSVGAPSSTYEQYF
TRBJ2-5	TRBV28	-	-	TGTGCCAGCAGTCCTAGGGAGACCCAGTACTTC	CASSPRETQYF
TRBJ1-2	TRBV28	-	-	TGTGCCACCCCGGGACTGCCGGGATATGGCTACACCTTC	CATPGLPGYGYTF
TRBJ1-5	TRBV27	-	-	TGTGCCAGCAGCTTCAATCAGCCCCAGCATTTT	CASSFNQPQHF
TRBJ1-1	TRBV28	TRBD1	-	TGTGCCACAGGGGGCCGCGGTGAGAACACTGAAGCTTTCTTT	CATGGRGENTEAFF
TRBJ2-3	TRBV27	-	-	TGTGCCAGCAGGGCAAGAACAGGGATTAGAACAGATACGCAGTATTTT	CASRARTGIRTDTQYF
TRBJ2-5	TRBV27	TRBD1	-	TGTGCCAGCAGTTTCCGCCTCCGGACAGGGCAAGAGACCCAGTACTTC	CASSFRLRTGQETQYF